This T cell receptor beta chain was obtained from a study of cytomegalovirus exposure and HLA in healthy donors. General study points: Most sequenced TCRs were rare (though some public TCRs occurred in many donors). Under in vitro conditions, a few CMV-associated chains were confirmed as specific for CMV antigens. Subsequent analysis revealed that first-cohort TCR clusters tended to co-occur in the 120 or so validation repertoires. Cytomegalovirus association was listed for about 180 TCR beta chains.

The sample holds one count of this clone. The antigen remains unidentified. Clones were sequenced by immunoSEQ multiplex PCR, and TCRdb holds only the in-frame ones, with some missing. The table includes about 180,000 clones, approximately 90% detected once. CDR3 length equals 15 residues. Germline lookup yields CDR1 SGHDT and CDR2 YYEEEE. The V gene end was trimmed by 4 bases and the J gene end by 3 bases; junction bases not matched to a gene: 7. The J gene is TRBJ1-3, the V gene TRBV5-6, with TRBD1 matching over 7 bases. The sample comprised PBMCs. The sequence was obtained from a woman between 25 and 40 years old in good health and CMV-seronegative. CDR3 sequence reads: CASSRRGDYGNTIYF. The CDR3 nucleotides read TGTGCCAGCAGCCGCAGGGGGGATTATGGAAACACCATATATTTT.